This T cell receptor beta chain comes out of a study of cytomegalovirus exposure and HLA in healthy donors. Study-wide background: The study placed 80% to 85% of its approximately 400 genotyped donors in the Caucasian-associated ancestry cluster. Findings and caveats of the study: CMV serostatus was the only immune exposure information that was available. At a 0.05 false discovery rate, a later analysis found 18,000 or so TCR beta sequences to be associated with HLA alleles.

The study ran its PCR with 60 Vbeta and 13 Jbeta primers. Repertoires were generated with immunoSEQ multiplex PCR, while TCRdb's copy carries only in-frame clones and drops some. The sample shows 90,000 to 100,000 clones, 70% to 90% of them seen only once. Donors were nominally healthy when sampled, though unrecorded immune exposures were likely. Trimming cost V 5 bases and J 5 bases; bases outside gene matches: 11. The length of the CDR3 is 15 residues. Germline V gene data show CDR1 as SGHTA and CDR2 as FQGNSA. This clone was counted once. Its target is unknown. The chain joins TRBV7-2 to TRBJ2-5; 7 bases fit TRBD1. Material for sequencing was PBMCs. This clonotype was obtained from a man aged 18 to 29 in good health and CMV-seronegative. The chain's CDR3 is CASSRNDREWETQYF. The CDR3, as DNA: TGTGCCAGCAGCCGCAACGACAGGGAATGGGAGACCCAGTACTTC.